This T cell receptor beta chain was observed in a study of cytomegalovirus exposure and HLA in healthy donors. At the level of the study: Clustering assigned around 77% of the approximately 400 genotyped donors to the Caucasian-associated ancestry cluster.

60 Vbeta and 13 Jbeta primers were used in PCR. Assay: immunoSEQ multiplex PCR; the TCRdb copy retains only in-frame clones and omits some. The profile shows more than 95,000 clones, roughly 77% of them singletons. Whole-study results and caveats: For most TCR beta V segments, an earlier analysis put the productive rate at about 87% or about 30% of the time. Later analysis found that TCR beta chains associated with HLA were more clonally expanded than other, equally common chains. Later work found most CMV-associated TCR beta chains apparently HLA-restricted.

V was pared by 4 bases and J by 7 bases, with 15 bases between. This CDR3 is built from 13 residues. Germline V lookup: CDR1 SGHKS, CDR2 YYEKEE (reference sequence). About this clone itself: Its antigen remains unidentified.

The sample taken for sequencing was PBMCs. V usage is TRBV5-5 and J usage is TRBJ2-7, with D perhaps matching TRBD1 (5 bases). The clonotype was recovered from a man between 18 and 35 years old in good health and CMV-seronegative. The CDR3 DNA is TGTGCCAGCAGCCAATTGGACATGTGGGAGCAGTACTTC. Translating gives CASSQLDMWEQYF.